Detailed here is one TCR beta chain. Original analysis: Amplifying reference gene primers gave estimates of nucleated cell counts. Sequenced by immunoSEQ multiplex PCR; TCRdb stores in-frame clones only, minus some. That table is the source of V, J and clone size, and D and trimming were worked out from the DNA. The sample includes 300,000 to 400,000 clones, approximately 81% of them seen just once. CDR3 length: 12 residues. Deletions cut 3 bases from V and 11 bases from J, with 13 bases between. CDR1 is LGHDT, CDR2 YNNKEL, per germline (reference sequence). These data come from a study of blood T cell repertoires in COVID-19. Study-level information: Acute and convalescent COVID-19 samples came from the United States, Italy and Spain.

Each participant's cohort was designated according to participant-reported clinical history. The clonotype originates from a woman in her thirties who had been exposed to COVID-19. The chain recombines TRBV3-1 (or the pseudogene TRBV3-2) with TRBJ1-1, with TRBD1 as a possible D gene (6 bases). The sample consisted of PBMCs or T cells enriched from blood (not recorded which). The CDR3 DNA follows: TGTGCCAGCAGCCAGACAGGACACGGGGCTTTCTTT. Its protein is CASSQTGHGAFF.